Given below is one T cell receptor beta chain in context. Its target antigen remains unknown. There are no base qualities to consult, and no much larger clone falls within one base. For sequencing of the TCRbeta CDR3 region, genomic DNA was extracted from the sorted cells. TCRbeta CDR3 regions were sequenced using the immunoSEQ Assay. Sourced from immuneACCESS, this table was stored by TCRdb with only in-frame sequences that have V and J called. A share of the clones is absent; for the studies checked, an unresolved V gene accounts for under half, and the remainder has no known explanation. The sample data list around 44,000 clones, and 86% of these were observed just once. Clones ranked in the top ten supply approximately 13% of the sample. The trial excluded patients who had a history of autoimmune disease or were on systemic immunosuppression. In every dose cohort, peripheral blood was drawn for TCR sequencing at baseline, cycle 4 day 1, and cycle 7 day 1. The samples were drawn from a first-in-human, open-label, multicenter phase I dose-escalation trial of ivuxolimab. Adults with locally advanced or metastatic melanoma, renal cell carcinoma, hepatocellular carcinoma or head and neck squamous cell carcinoma were enrolled in the trial. Before TCR sequencing, CD4+ T cells and CD8+ T cells were sorted from peripheral blood as separate populations.

The sample is drawn from a study of OX40 agonist ivuxolimab in advanced cancers. Looking at the study overall: Ivuxolimab was a fully human IgG2 agonistic monoclonal antibody targeting the costimulatory receptor OX40 (CD134). Intravenous ivuxolimab was administered to patients every 2 weeks at six dose levels: 0.01, 0.1, 0.3, 1.5, 3 and 10 mg/kg. Of the approximately 50 patients in dose escalation, 19 had hepatocellular carcinoma, some 15 had melanoma, 9 had renal cell carcinoma and 9 had head and neck cancer. In the dose-escalation cohort, approximately 82% of patients were male, and the mean age was 60 years with a range of roughly 23 to 79. Patients were allowed to have had prior anti-PD-1, anti-PD-L1 or anti-CTLA-4 therapy, and approximately 40% of the dose-escalation patients had been treated with checkpoint inhibitors. Partial responses were achieved by three dose-escalation patients, of whom one had hepatocellular carcinoma and two had cutaneous melanoma. The point of sequencing TCRbeta in the periphery was to test whether ivuxolimab changed TCR sequence diversity and drove clonal T-cell expansion. The monotherapy dose-escalation portion (N ≈ 52 patients) of the phase I ivuxolimab trial is reported in the paper. What the authors observed across the whole study: Low levels of normalized T-cell clonal expansion were also seen in some nonresponding patients. In the 0.1-3.0 mg/kg groups, partial responders had among the lowest normalized peripheral clonal expansion, particularly in CD8+ T cells. At doses of 0.1 to 3.0 mg/kg, clonal expansion of both CD4+ and CD8+ blood T cells was observed from baseline to week 6. After ivuxolimab, more expanded clones were found on average in CD8+ T cells than in CD4+ T cells. The antigen specificity of the clonally expanded peripheral T cells was not determined.

Including the terminal cysteine and phenylalanine, the CDR3 comprises 16 residues. Kept here is only the CDR3 DNA, which spans 48 bases and is read in frame from base 1. V drops 0 bases and J drops 3 bases, leaving 13 bases in between. The germline V gene yields SGDLS for CDR1 and YYNGEE for CDR2. The sample was CD4+ or CD8+ T cells sorted from blood, taken in a trial of the OX40 agonist ivuxolimab. The TCR sequence derives from an adult with an advanced solid tumor such as melanoma, head and neck, liver or kidney cancer. The chain uses TRBV9 and TRBJ2-1; the D call is possibly TRBD1 or TRBD2, each sharing 6 bases. The CDR3 in this case is CASSVVLGGNYNEQFF. At the DNA level, the sequence is TGTGCCAGCAGCGTAGTTCTGGGGGGCAACTACAATGAGCAGTTCTTC.